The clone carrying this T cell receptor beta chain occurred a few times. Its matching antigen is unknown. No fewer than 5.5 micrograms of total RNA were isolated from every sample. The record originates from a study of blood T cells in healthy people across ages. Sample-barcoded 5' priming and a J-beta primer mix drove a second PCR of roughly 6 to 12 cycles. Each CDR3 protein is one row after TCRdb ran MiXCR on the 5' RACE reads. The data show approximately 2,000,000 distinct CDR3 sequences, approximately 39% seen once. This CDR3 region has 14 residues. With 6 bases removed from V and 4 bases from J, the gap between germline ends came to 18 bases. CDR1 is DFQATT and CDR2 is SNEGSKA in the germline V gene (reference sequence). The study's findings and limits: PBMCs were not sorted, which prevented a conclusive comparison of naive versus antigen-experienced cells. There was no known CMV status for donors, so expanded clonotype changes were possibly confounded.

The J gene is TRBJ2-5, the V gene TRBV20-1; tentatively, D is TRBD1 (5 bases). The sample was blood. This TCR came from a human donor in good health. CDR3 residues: CSAPAVGAGETQYF. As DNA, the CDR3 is TGCAGTGCCCCTGCGGTTGGGGCTGGAGAGACCCAGTACTTC.